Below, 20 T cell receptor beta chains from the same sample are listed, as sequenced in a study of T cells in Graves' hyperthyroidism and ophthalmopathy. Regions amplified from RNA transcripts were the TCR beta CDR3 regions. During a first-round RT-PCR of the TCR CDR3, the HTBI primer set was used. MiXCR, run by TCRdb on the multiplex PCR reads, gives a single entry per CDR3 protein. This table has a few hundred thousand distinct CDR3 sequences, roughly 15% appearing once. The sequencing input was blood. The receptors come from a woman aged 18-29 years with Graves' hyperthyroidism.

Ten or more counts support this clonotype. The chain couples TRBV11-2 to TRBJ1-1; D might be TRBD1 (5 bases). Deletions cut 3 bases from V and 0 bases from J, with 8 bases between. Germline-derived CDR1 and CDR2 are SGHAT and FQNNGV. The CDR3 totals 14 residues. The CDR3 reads CASSLGLMNTEAFF. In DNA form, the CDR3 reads TGTGCCAGCAGCTTGGGGCTCATGAACACTGAAGCTTTCTTT.

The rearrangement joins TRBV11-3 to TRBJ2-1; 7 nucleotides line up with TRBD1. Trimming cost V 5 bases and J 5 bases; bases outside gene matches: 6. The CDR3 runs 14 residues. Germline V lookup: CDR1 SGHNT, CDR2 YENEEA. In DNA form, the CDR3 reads TGTGCCAGCAGCCCGGGACAGTCCAACAATGAGCAGTTCTTC. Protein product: CASSPGQSNNEQFF.

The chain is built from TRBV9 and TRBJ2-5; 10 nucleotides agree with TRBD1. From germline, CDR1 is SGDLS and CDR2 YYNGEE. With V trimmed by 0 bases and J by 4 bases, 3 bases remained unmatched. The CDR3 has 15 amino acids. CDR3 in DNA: TGTGCCAGCAGCGTAGGTGACAGGGGGCGAGAGACCCAGTACTTC. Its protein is CASSVGDRGRETQYF.

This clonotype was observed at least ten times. CDR3 amino acids: CSARGAGGHGQPQHF. In DNA, the CDR3 is TGCAGTGCTAGAGGGGCAGGGGGGCACGGTCAGCCCCAGCATTTT. The V and J genes are TRBV20-1 and TRBJ1-5; the match to TRBD1 covers 7 bases. Germline CDR1 is DFQATT and CDR2 is SNEGSKA (reference sequence). The CDR3 is 15 amino acids. The trim removed 1 base at V and 6 bases at J, leaving 9 bases unmatched.

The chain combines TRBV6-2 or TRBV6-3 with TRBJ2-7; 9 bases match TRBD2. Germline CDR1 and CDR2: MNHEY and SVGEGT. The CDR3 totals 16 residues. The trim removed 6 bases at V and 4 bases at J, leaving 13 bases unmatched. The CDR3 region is CASSPVGRGGGYEQYF. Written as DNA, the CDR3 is TGTGCCAGCAGCCCCGTTGGGCGGGGGGGTGGGTACGAGCAGTACTTC.

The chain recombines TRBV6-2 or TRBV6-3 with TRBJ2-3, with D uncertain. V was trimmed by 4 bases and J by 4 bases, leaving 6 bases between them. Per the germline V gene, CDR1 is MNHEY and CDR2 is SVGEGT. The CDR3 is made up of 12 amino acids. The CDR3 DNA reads TGTGCCAGCAGTTTACGGGCAGATACGCAGTATTTT. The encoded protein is CASSLRADTQYF.

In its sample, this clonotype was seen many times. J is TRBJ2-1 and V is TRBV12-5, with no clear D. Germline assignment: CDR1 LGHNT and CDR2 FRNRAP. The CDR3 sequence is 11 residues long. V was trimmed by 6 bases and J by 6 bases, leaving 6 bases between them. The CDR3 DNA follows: TGTGCTAGTGGCCTAGGCAATGAGCAGTTCTTC. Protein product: CASGLGNEQFF.

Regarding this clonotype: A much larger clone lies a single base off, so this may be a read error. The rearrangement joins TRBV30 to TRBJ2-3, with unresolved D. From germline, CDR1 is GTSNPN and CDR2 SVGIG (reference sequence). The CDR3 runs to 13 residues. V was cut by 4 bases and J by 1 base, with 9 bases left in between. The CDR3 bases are TGTGCCTGGACCCCCGGTGGCACAGATACGCAGTATTTT. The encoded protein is CAWTPGGTDTQYF.

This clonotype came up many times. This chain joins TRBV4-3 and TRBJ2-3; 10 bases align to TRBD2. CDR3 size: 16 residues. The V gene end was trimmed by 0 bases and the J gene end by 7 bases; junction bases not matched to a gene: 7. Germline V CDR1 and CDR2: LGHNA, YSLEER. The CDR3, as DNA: TGCGCCAGCAGCCAAGATAGAGCTAGCGGGGGCAATACGCAGTATTTT. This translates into CASSQDRASGGNTQYF.

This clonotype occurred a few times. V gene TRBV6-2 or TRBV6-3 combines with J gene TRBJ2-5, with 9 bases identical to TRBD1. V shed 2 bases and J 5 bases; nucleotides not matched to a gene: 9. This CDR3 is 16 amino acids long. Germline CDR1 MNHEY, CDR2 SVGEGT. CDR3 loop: CASSYGTGTGSETQYF. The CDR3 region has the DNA TGTGCCAGCAGTTACGGTACCGGGACAGGGTCTGAGACCCAGTACTTC.

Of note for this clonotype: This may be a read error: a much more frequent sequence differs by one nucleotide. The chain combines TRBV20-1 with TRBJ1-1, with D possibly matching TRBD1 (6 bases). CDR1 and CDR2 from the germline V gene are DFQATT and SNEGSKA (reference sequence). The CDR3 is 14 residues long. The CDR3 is CSTSGGRRTTEAFF. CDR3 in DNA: TGCAGTACTAGCGGGGGGCGCAGGACCACTGAAGCTTTCTTT.

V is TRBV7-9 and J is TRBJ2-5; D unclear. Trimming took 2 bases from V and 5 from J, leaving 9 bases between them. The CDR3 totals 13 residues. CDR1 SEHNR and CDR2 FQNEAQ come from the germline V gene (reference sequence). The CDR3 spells CASSLLLRETQYF. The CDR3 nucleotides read TGTGCCAGCAGCTTATTGCTTAGGGAGACCCAGTACTTC.

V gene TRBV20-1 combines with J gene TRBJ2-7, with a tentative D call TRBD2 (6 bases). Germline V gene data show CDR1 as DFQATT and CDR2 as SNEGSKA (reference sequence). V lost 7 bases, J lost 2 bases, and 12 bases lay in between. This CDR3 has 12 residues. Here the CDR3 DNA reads TGCAGTGTCCCGGGACTTACCTACGAGCAGTACTTC. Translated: CSVPGLTYEQYF.

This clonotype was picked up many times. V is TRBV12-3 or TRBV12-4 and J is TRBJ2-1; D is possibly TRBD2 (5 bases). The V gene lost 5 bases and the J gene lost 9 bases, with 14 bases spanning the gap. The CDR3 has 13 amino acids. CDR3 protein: CASSPGESGEQFF. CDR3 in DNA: TGTGCCAGCAGTCCGGGTGAAAGCGGTGAGCAGTTCTTC.

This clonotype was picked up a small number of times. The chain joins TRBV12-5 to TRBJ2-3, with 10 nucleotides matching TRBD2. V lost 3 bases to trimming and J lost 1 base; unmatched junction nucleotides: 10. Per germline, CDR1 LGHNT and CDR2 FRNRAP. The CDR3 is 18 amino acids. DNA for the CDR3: TGTGCTAGTGGTTTAGGCCGCGGGGGGACTAGCGGCACAGATACGCAGTATTTT. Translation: CASGLGRGGTSGTDTQYF.

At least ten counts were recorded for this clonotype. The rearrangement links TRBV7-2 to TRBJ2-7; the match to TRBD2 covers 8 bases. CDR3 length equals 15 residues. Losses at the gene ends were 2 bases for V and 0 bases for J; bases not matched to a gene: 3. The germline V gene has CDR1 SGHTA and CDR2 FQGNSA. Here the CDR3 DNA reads TGTGCCAGCAGCTTATTTAGCGGGAACTCCTACGAGCAGTACTTC. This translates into CASSLFSGNSYEQYF.

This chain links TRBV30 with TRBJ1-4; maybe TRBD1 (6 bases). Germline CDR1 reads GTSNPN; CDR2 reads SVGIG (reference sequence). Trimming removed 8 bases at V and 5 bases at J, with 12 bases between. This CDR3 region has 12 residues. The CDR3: CAHEGGNEKLFF. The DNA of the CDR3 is TGTGCCCACGAAGGGGGGAATGAAAAACTGTTTTTT.

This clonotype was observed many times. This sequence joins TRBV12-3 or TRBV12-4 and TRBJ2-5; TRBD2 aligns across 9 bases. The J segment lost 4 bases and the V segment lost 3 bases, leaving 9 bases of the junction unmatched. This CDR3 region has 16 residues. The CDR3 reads CASSLTLAGAGETQYF. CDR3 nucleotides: TGTGCCAGCAGTTTGACCTTAGCGGGAGCGGGAGAGACCCAGTACTTC.

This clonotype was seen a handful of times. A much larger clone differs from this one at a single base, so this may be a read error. CDR3 protein: CASSQALQGPTDAQYF. The CDR3 nucleotides read TGTGCCAGCAGCCAAGCTTTACAGGGACCCACAGATGCGCAGTATTTT. The chain has TRBV3-1 and TRBJ2-3, with a tentative D call TRBD1 (6 bases). CDR3 length equals 16 residues. Germline lookup yields CDR1 LGHDT and CDR2 YNNKEL (reference sequence).

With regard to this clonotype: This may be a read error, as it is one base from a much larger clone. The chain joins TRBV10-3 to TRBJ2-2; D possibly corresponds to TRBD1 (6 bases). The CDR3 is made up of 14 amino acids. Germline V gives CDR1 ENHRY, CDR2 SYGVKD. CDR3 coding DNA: TGTGCCATCAGTGAGTCGGGGGCTACCGAGGAGCTGTTTTTT. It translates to CAISESGATEELFF.